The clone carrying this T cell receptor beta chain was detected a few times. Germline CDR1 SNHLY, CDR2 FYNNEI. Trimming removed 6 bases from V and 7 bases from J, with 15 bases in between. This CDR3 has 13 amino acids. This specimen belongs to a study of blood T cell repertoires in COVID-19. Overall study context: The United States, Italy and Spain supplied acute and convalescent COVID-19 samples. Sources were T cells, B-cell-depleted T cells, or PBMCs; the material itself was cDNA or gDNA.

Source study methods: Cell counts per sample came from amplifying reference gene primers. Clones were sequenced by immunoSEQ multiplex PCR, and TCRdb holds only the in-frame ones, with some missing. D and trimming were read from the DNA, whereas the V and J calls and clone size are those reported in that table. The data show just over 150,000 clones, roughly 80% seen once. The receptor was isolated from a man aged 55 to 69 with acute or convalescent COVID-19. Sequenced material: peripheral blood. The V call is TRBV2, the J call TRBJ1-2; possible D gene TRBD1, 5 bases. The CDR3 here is CASRAGLGVGYTF. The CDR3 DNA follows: TGTGCCAGCAGGGCAGGGCTCGGTGTTGGCTACACCTTC.